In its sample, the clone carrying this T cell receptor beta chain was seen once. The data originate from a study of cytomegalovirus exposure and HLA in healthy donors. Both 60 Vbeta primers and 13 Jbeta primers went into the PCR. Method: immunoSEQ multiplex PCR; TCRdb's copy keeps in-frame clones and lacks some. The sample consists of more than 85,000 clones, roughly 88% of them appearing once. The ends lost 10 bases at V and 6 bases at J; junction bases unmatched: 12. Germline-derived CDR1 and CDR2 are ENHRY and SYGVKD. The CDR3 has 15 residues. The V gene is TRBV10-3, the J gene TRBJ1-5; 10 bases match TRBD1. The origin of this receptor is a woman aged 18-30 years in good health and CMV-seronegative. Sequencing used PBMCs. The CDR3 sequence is CATAGTGDGGQPQHF. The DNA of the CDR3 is TGTGCCACCGCCGGGACAGGGGATGGGGGTCAGCCCCAGCATTTT.